This TCR beta chain was profiled in a study of identical twins. A universal primer site was incorporated via template switching, and the cDNA contained unique molecular identifiers. Via MiXCR, TCRdb re-called the 5' RACE reads, giving one row per CDR3 protein. The table lists under 300,000 distinct CDR3 sequences, 10% to 15% of them singletons. Germline-derived CDR1 and CDR2 are DFQATT and SNEGSKA (reference sequence). Trimming removed 4 bases from V and 4 bases from J, with 11 bases in between. This CDR3 is built from 13 residues. No donor was unhealthy or non-Caucasian. The same data also contributed to another study, on yellow fever vaccine responses in identical twins.

This chain connects TRBV20-1 to TRBJ2-1; D call uncertain. Input material: memory (CD45RO+) T cells sorted from blood. This receptor was obtained from a woman aged 18-29 years in good health. DNA of the CDR3: TGCAGTGCTAAAACCCCTGCGTACAATGAGCAGTTCTTC. This translates into CSAKTPAYNEQFF.